The TCR beta chain described here comes from a study of CD8 T cells in ankylosing spondylitis. Trimming cost V 3 bases and J 2 bases, with 18 bases left between them. The CDR3 totals 16 residues. Germline CDR1 is SGDLS and CDR2 is YYNGEE. This clonotype was seen only a few times. What it binds is unknown. MiXCR, run by TCRdb on the 5' RACE reads, gives a single entry per CDR3 protein. This table has around 130,000 distinct CDR3 sequences, under 20% appearing once. Study-level results: What appeared characteristic of ankylosing spondylitis blood was a TCR beta motif of fewer than ten highly homologous variants.

The gene calls are TRBV9 and TRBJ2-7; possibly TRBD2 for D (6 bases). The sample was blood, either unsorted or a sorted T cell fraction (not recorded which). The receptor comes from a male donor with ankylosing spondylitis. In DNA, the CDR3 is TGTGCCAGCAGCGCACAGGCGGGACTGAACCCCTACGAGCAGTACTTC. Its protein product is CASSAQAGLNPYEQYF.